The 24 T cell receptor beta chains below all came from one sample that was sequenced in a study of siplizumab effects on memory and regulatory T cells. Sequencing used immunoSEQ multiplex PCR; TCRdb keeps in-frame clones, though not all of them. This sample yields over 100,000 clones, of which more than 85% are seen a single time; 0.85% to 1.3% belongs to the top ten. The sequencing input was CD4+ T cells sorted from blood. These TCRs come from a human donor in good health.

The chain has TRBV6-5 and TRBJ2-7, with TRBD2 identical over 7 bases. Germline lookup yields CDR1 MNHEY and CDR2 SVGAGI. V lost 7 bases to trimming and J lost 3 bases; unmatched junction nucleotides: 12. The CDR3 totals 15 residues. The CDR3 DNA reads TGTGCCAGCACCGAACACCGTGGCGGGGGCTACGAGCAGTACTTC. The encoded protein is CASTEHRGGGYEQYF.

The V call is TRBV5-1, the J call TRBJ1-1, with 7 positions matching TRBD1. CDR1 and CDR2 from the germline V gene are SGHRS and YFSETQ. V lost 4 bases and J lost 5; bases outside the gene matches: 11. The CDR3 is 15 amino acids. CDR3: CASSRDRTKGTEAFF. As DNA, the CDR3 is TGCGCCAGCAGCCGGGACAGAACTAAGGGGACTGAAGCTTTCTTT.

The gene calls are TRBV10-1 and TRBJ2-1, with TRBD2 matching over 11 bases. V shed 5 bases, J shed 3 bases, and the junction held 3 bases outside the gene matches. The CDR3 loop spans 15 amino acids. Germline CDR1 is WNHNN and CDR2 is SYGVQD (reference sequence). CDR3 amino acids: CASSKTSGNYNEQFF. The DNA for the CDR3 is TGCGCCAGCAGTAAGACTAGCGGGAACTACAATGAGCAGTTCTTC.

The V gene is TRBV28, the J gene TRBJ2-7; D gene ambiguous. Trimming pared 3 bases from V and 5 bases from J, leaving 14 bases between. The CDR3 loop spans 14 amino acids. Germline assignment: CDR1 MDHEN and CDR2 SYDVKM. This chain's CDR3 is CASSFVGKGDEQYF. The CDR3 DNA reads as TGTGCCAGCAGTTTCGTAGGTAAAGGCGACGAGCAGTACTTC.

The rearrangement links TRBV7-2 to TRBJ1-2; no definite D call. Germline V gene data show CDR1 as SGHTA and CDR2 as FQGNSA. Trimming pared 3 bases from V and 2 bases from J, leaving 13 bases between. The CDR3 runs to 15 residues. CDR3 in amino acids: CASSFPARVNYGYTF. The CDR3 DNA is TGTGCCAGCAGCTTTCCCGCCCGGGTCAACTATGGCTACACCTTC.

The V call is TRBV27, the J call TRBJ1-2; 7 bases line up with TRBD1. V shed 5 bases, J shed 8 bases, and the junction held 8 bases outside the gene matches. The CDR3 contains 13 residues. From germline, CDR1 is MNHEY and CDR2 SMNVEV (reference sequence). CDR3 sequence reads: CASSLRQGEGYTF. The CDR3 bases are TGTGCCAGCAGTCTCAGACAGGGTGAGGGCTACACCTTC.

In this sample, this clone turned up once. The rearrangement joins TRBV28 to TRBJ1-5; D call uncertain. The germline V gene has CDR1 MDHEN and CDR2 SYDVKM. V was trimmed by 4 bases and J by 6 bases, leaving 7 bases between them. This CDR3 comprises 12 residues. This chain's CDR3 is CASSSNLQPQHF. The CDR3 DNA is TGTGCCAGCAGTTCCAACCTTCAGCCCCAGCATTTT.

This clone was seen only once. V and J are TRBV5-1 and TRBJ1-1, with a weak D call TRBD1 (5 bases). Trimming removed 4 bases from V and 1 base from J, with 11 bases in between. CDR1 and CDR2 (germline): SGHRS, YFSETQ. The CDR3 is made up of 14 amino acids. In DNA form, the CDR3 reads TGCGCCAGCAGCCGACAGACTCGGAACACTGAAGCTTTCTTT. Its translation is CASSRQTRNTEAFF.

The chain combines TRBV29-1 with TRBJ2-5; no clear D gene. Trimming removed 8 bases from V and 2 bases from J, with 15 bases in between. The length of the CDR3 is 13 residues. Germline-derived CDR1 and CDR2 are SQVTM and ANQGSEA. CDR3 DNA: TGCAGCTCGAGAAGTATTCGACAAGAGACCCAGTACTTC. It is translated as CSSRSIRQETQYF.

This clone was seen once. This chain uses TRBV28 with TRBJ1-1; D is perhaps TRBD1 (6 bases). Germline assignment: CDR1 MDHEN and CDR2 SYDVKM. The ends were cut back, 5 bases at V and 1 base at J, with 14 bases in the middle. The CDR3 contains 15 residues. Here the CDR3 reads CASSPQRGPNTEAFF. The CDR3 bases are TGTGCCAGCAGTCCTCAACGGGGGCCGAACACTGAAGCTTTCTTT.

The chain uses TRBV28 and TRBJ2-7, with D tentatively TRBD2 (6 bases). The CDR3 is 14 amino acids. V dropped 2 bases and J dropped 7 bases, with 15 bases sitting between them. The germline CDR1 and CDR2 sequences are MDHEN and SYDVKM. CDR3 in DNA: TGTGCCAGCAGTTTAATGGCAGCCCGGGGGGAGCAGTACTTC. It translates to CASSLMAARGEQYF.

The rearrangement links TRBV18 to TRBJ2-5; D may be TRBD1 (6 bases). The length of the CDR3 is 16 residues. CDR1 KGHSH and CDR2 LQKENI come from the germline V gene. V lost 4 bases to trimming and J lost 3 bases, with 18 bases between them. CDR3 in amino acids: CASSRRGTKIEETQYF. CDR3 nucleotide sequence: TGTGCCAGCTCACGAAGGGGGACGAAAATCGAAGAGACCCAGTACTTC. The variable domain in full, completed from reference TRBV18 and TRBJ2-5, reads NAGVMQNPRHLVRRRGQEARLRCSPMKGHSHVYWYRQLPEEGLKFMVYLQKENIIDESGMPKERFSAEFPKEGPSILRIQQVVRGDSAAYFCASSRRGTKIEETQYFGPGTRLLVL.

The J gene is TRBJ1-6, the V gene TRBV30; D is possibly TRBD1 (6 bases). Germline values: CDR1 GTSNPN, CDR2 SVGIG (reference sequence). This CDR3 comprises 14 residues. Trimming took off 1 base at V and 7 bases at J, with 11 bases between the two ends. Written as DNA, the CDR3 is TGTGCCTGGAGTGAAGGACAGTTGAATTCACCCCTCCACTTT. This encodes CAWSEGQLNSPLHF.

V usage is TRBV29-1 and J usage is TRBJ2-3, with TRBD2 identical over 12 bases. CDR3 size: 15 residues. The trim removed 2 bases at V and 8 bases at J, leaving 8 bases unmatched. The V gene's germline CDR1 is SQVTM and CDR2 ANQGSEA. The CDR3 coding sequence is TGCAGCGTTGAACCCCGGACTAGCGGGGCCAGTACGCAGTATTTT. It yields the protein CSVEPRTSGASTQYF.

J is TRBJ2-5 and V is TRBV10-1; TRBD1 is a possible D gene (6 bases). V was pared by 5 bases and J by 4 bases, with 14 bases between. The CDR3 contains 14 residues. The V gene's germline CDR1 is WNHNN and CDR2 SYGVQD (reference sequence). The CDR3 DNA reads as TGCGCCAGCAGTTTCGCAGGGGTCCCAGAGACCCAGTACTTC. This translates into CASSFAGVPETQYF.

The CDR3 protein is CASLTGGGISYEQYF. CDR3 nucleotide sequence: TGTGCCAGCCTAACAGGGGGCGGAATCTCCTACGAGCAGTACTTC. This rearrangement joins TRBV28 to TRBJ2-7; 9 bases match TRBD1. CDR1 and CDR2 (germline): MDHEN, SYDVKM. After removal of 8 bases from V and 0 bases from J, the junction contained 8 bases not matched to a gene. The CDR3 has 15 amino acids.

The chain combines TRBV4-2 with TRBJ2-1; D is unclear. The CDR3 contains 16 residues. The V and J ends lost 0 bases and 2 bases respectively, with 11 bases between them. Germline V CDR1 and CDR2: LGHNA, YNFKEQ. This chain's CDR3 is CASSQDLKGTYNEQFF. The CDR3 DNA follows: TGTGCCAGCAGCCAAGATTTGAAGGGAACCTACAATGAGCAGTTCTTC.

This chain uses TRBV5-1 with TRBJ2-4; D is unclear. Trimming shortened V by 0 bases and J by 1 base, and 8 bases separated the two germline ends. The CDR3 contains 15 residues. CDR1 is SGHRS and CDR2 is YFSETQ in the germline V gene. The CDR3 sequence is CASSLGSIAKNIQYF. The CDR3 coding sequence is TGCGCCAGCAGCTTGGGTTCGATCGCCAAAAACATTCAGTACTTC.

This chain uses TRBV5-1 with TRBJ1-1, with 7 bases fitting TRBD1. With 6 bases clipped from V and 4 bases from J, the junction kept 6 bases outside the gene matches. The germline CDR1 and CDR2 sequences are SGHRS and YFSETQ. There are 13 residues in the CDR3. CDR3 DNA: TGCGCCAGCATGACAGGGCTTACCACTGAAGCTTTCTTT. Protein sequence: CASMTGLTTEAFF. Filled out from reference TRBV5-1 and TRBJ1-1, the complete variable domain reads KAGVTQTPRYLIKTRGQQVTLSCSPISGHRSVSWYQQTPGQGLQFLFEYFSETQRNKGNFPGRFSGRQFSNSRSEMNVSTLELGDSALYLCASMTGLTTEAFFGQGTRLTVV.

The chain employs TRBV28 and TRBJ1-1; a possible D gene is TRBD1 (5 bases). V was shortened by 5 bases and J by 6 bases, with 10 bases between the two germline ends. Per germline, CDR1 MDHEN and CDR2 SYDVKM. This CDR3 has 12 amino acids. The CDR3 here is CASSVRDPEAFF. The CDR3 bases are TGTGCCAGCAGTGTCCGGGACCCTGAAGCTTTCTTT.

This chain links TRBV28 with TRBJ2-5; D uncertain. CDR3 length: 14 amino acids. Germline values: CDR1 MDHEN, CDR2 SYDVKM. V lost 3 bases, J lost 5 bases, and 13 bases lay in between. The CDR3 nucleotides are TGTGCCAGCAGTTTTCTCCTTCCCGGGGAGACCCAGTACTTC. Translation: CASSFLLPGETQYF.

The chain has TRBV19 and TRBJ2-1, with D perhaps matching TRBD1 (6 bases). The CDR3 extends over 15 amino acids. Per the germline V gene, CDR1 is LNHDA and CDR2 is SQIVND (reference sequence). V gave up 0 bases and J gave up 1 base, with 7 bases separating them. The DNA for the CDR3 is TGTGCCAGTAGTATAGAACAGGGATCCTACAATGAGCAGTTCTTC. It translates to CASSIEQGSYNEQFF.

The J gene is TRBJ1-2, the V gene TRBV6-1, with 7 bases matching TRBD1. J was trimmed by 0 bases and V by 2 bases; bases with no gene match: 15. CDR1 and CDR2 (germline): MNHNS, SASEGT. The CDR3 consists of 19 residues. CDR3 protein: CASSEIMGGGLTSNYGYTF. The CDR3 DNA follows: TGTGCCAGCAGTGAAATCATGGGAGGGGGCCTAACCTCTAACTATGGCTACACCTTC.

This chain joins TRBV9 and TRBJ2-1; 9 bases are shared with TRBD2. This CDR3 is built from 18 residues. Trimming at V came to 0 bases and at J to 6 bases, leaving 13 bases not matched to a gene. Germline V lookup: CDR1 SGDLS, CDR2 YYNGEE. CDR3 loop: CASSVVGLSGTSFNEQFF. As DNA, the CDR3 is TGTGCCAGCAGCGTAGTCGGCCTTTCGGGGACTAGCTTCAATGAGCAGTTCTTC.